This T cell receptor beta chain derives from a study of T-cell reconstitution after alpha-beta-depleted transplantation in children. Study findings and constraints: Approximately two months post-transplant, alpha-beta T cells reportedly originated from several hundred expanded graft clones. The main origin of T-cell counts and diversity one year after transplant was newly produced T cells. Surviving recipient T cells and thymic progenitors underlay high day-60 TCRbeta diversity in some patients.

Germline V gene lookup returns CDR1 SGHTA and CDR2 FQGNSA. This CDR3 has 14 residues. V lost 1 base to trimming and J lost 8 bases, with 13 bases between them. Comment on this clonotype: Its matching antigen is unknown.

As it was prepared, the TCRbeta library received unique molecular identifiers. TCRdb re-called the PCR reads through MiXCR, storing one row per CDR3 protein. Of around 490,000 distinct CDR3 sequences in the sample, about an eighth were seen once. The chain links TRBV7-2 to TRBJ2-3, with D possibly matching TRBD2 (5 bases). This clonotype originated in a female patient younger than 10 who had a stem cell transplant for aplastic anemia, so the T cells may come from the graft donor. The sequenced sample was PBMCs, mostly from graft donor cells, obtained 180 days after TCRalphabeta/CD19-depleted stem cell transplant. The CDR3 sequence is CASSLEYSDITQYF. Here the CDR3 DNA reads TGTGCCAGCAGCTTAGAATATAGCGATATTACGCAGTATTTT. The complete variable domain, with remaining parts taken from reference TRBV7-2 and TRBJ2-3, reads GAGVSQSPSNKVTEKGKDVELRCDPISGHTALYWYRQSLGQGLEFLIYFQGNSAPDKSGLPSDRFSAERTGGSVSTLTIQRTQQEDSAVYLCASSLEYSDITQYFGPGTRLTVL.